These 9 T cell receptor beta chains came from one sample sequenced in a study of T-cell memory formation after mild COVID-19. A single record per CDR3 protein comes from TCRdb applying MiXCR to the 5' RACE reads. The sample contains more than 300,000 distinct CDR3 sequences, approximately 22% of which appear only once. Sequencing input: PBMCs or a T cell subset sorted from them (not recorded which). Receptor source: a man younger than 35 who had mild COVID-19 (a few samples of this study predate the infection). Cell type and time point are not known.

This clonotype was counted at least ten times. V and J are TRBV7-3 and TRBJ1-6; possible D gene TRBD1, 5 bases. The ends were cut back, 2 bases at V and 10 bases at J, with 9 bases in the middle. The CDR3 extends over 13 amino acids. In germline, CDR1 is SGHTA, CDR2 FQGTGA. CDR3 DNA sequence: TGTGCCAGCAGCTTACAGGGTGGGTCACCCCTCCACTTT. It specifies CASSLQGGSPLHF.

V gene TRBV4-1 combines with J gene TRBJ2-3; 7 bases fit TRBD2. Germline V gene sequence: CDR1 MGHRA, CDR2 YSYEKL. CDR3 size: 15 residues. The ends lost 0 bases at V and 2 bases at J; junction bases unmatched: 2. Here the CDR3 reads CASSQDAGVTDTQYF. The DNA of the CDR3 is TGCGCCAGCAGCCAAGATGCGGGAGTCACAGATACGCAGTATTTT.

The chain couples TRBV2 to TRBJ2-2, with D perhaps assigned TRBD1 or TRBD2 (5 bases each). The CDR3 has 14 amino acids. Germline CDR1 and CDR2: SNHLY and FYNNEI. V dropped 2 bases and J dropped 9 bases, with 13 bases sitting between them. CDR3 protein: CASSESVGDRELFF. The CDR3 region has the DNA TGTGCCAGCAGTGAATCGGTGGGGGACCGGGAGCTGTTTTTT.

This chain links TRBV6-5 with TRBJ2-5; 7 bases are a match to TRBD1. J gave up 5 bases and V 11 bases, and 11 bases lay outside the gene matches. CDR3 length: 13 residues. The V gene's germline CDR1 is MNHEY and CDR2 SVGAGI. CDR3 DNA sequence: TGTGCCGCGAGACAGGGTCTCCGGGAGACCCAGTACTTC. Protein: CAARQGLRETQYF.

The rearrangement links TRBV28 to TRBJ2-1; D is unclear. Germline V gene sequence: CDR1 MDHEN, CDR2 SYDVKM. Trimming removed 3 bases from V and 7 bases from J, with 13 bases in between. The CDR3 extends over 14 amino acids. CDR3 protein: CASSFESAQNEQFF. In DNA form, the CDR3 reads TGTGCCAGCAGTTTCGAATCAGCCCAGAATGAGCAGTTCTTC.

The rearrangement uses TRBV19 and TRBJ2-3; 7 bases align to TRBD1. V was pared by 3 bases and J by 6 bases, with 6 bases of the junction left unmatched. Germline-derived CDR1 and CDR2 are LNHDA and SQIVND (reference sequence). This CDR3 is built from 14 residues. The CDR3 protein is CASSIQGDPDTQYF. The CDR3 DNA follows: TGTGCCAGTAGTATCCAGGGGGACCCGGATACGCAGTATTTT.

This clonotype came up a few times. The rearrangement links TRBV6-5 to TRBJ1-2, with a possible D match to TRBD1 (6 bases). The V end was cut by 7 bases, the J end by 3 bases, with 15 bases between. The CDR3 is 14 residues long. The germline V gene encodes CDR1 MNHEY and CDR2 SVGAGI. The CDR3: CASTDRWRHYGYTF. CDR3 DNA: TGTGCCAGCACCGACAGGTGGCGTCACTATGGCTACACCTTC.

This clonotype has only a few counts. The gene calls are TRBV12-3 or TRBV12-4 and TRBJ2-5, with D possibly TRBD2 on 7 matching bases. This CDR3 has 14 amino acids. V dropped 8 bases and J dropped 3 bases, with 16 bases sitting between them. This chain's CDR3 is CASSTEGGKETQYF. In DNA, the CDR3 is TGTGCCAGCTCCACGGAGGGGGGGAAAGAGACCCAGTACTTC.

This clonotype was counted only a few times. The CDR3 loop is CASSQKDGQETQYF. CDR3 DNA: TGCGCCAGCAGCCAAAAGGACGGCCAAGAGACCCAGTACTTC. The chain carries TRBV5-1 and TRBJ2-5, with unresolved D. This CDR3 has 14 residues. CDR1 is SGHRS and CDR2 is YFSETQ in the germline V gene. V was shortened by 4 bases and J by 1 base, with 11 bases between the two germline ends.